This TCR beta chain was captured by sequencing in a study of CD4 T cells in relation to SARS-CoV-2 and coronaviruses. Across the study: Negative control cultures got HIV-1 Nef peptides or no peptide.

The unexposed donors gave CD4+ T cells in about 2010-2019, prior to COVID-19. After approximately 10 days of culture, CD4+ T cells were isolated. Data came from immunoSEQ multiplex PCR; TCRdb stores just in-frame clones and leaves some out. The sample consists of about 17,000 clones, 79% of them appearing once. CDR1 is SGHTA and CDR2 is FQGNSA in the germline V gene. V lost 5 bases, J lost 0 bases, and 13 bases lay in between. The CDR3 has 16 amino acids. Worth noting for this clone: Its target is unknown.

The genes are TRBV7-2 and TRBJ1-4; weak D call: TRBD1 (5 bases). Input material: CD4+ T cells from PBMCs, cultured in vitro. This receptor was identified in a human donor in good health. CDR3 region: CASSLGGPATNEKLFF. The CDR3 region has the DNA TGTGCCAGCAGCCTTGGGGGACCCGCAACTAATGAAAAACTGTTTTTT.